The 27 T cell receptor beta chains below come from one sample, sequenced in a study of graft-versus-host responses after intestinal transplantation. The antigens these receptors bind are not known. Here immunoSEQ multiplex PCR was the method, and the copy in TCRdb shows in-frame clones only, minus some. The table lists tens of thousands of clones, about 88% of them singletons, with roughly 0.45% in the top ten. This specimen was unstimulated CD4+ T cells sorted from spleen or lymph node cells, taken before transplant. The receptors shown here come from a human donor who was the organ donor for an intestinal transplant.

The chain couples TRBV5-6 to TRBJ2-3, with TRBD1 matching over 7 bases. V shed 4 bases, J shed 1 base, and the junction held 6 bases outside the gene matches. The germline V gene has CDR1 SGHDT and CDR2 YYEEEE. This CDR3 is 15 amino acids long. CDR3 residues: CASSLGTVGTDTQYF. The CDR3 DNA sequence: TGTGCCAGCAGCCTCGGGACAGTAGGCACAGATACGCAGTATTTT.

The chain couples TRBV5-4 to TRBJ2-1; 13 nucleotides align to TRBD2. From germline, CDR1 is SGHNT and CDR2 YYREEE (reference sequence). This CDR3 is built from 17 residues. Trimming removed 5 bases from V and 4 bases from J; junction bases left unmatched: 9. CDR3 protein: CASSQGGLAGEYNEQFF. In DNA form, the CDR3 reads TGTGCCAGCAGTCAAGGCGGACTAGCGGGGGAATACAATGAGCAGTTCTTC.

This chain links TRBV19 with TRBJ1-4, with 10 positions matching TRBD1. This CDR3 has 16 residues. The ends lost 11 bases at V and 0 bases at J; junction bases unmatched: 9. Per germline, CDR1 LNHDA and CDR2 SQIVND (reference sequence). The CDR3 nucleotides are TGTGCCGGCCGGGACAGGGGTTTAGCAACTAATGAAAAACTGTTTTTT. It yields the protein CAGRDRGLATNEKLFF.

This clone was detected only once. The chain recombines TRBV4-1 with TRBJ1-2, with 10 nucleotides matching TRBD1. Germline loops: CDR1 MGHRA, CDR2 YSYEKL. The CDR3 covers 14 residues. V shed 5 bases and J 6 bases; nucleotides not matched to a gene: 6. CDR3 amino acids: CASSVGQGMDGYTF. The CDR3 region has the DNA TGCGCCAGCAGCGTGGGACAGGGGATGGATGGCTACACCTTC.

Concerning this clone: No DNA is shown, since the ends of the CDR3 on it are uncertain; the CDR3 is the one TCRdb lists. Other DNA sequences in this specimen translate into the identical CDR3. The V gene is TRBV29-1, the J gene TRBJ1-1; no check of the table's D call, TRBD1, against the DNA was made. Germline V gene sequence: CDR1 SQVTM, CDR2 ANQGSEA. The CDR3 has 12 residues if both end residues are counted. This chain's CDR3 is CSVGQGATEAFF.

This rearrangement joins TRBV25-1 to TRBJ2-3, with D possibly TRBD1 on 6 matching bases. Germline V CDR1 and CDR2: MGHDK, SYGVNS. This CDR3 is built from 13 residues. The V and J ends lost 6 bases and 5 bases respectively, with 12 bases between them. CDR3 amino acids: CASSRDTGDTQYF. As DNA, the CDR3 is TGTGCCAGCAGCCGGGACACTGGAGATACGCAGTATTTT.

Comment on this clone: At one end, the junction sequence differs from germline, possibly due to a read error. Other DNA sequences in this specimen translate into the identical CDR3. The J gene is TRBJ1-2, the V gene TRBV6-5; TRBD1 is a possible D gene (6 bases). The germline V gene has CDR1 MNHEY and CDR2 SVGAGI. The CDR3 totals 11 residues. The CDR3 protein is CASSHGGLYTF. In nucleotides, the CDR3 is TGCGCCAGCAGTCACGGGGGGCTGTACACCTTC.

The CDR3 loop is CASYTETNEKLFF. The DNA of the CDR3 is TGTGCCAGCTATACGGAGACTAATGAAAAACTGTTTTTT. The chain carries TRBV27 and TRBJ1-4; D gene ambiguous. V was shortened by 8 bases and J by 2 bases, with 9 bases between the two germline ends. The CDR3 runs to 13 residues. Per the germline V gene, CDR1 is MNHEY and CDR2 is SMNVEV (reference sequence).

The genes are TRBV7-2 and TRBJ1-6; D unclear. The CDR3 runs 14 residues. Germline V gives CDR1 SGHTA, CDR2 FQGNSA. Trimming removed 1 base from V and 2 bases from J, with 3 bases in between. The CDR3 DNA reads as TGTGCCAGCAGCTTAGGCACCTATAATTCACCCCTCCACTTT. Its protein product is CASSLGTYNSPLHF.

The chain joins TRBV6-5 to TRBJ2-5; 10 bases are shared with TRBD2. J was trimmed by 4 bases and V by 5 bases; bases with no gene match: 7. In germline, CDR1 is MNHEY, CDR2 SVGAGI. This CDR3 spans 15 amino acids. For the CDR3, the DNA is TGTGCCAGCAGTCCTAGCGGGGGCGGGGGAGAGACCCAGTACTTC. Encoded protein: CASSPSGGGGETQYF.

A few counts support this clone. V is TRBV10-1 and J is TRBJ2-5; D possibly uses TRBD1 or TRBD2 (5 bases each). The CDR3 sequence is 13 residues long. Trimming pared 4 bases from V and 5 bases from J, leaving 11 bases between. Germline V gene data show CDR1 as WNHNN and CDR2 as SYGVQD (reference sequence). CDR3 coding DNA: TGCGCCAGCAGTGGGGACGTAGGGGAGACCCAGTACTTC. It is translated as CASSGDVGETQYF.

CDR3 nucleotide sequence: TGTGCCAGCCTGCGGGGCAGGGGGCCTCAGCCCCAGCATTTT. It encodes CASLRGRGPQPQHF. The V and J genes are TRBV21-1 and TRBJ1-5; whether TRBD1, the table's D call, matches the DNA was not checked. TRBV21-1 represents a pseudogene. This CDR3 is 14 amino acids long.

This clone came up a few times. The V and J genes are TRBV7-8 and TRBJ2-5; 11 nucleotides line up with TRBD2. The germline V gene encodes CDR1 SGHVS and CDR2 FQNEAQ. With V trimmed by 0 bases and J by 4 bases, 10 bases remained unmatched. This CDR3 is 18 amino acids long. CDR3 residues: CASSLAASGGPGIETQYF. The CDR3 bases are TGTGCCAGCAGCTTAGCGGCTAGCGGGGGGCCAGGAATAGAGACCCAGTACTTC.

This chain uses TRBV15 with TRBJ2-2, with TRBD2 identical over 11 bases. Germline CDR1 LNHNV, CDR2 YYDKDF (reference sequence). V shed 0 bases, J shed 4 bases, and the junction held 1 base outside the gene matches. The CDR3 runs to 16 residues. The CDR3 sequence: CATSRELAGVTGELFF. CDR3 coding DNA: TGTGCCACCAGCAGAGAACTAGCGGGAGTCACCGGGGAGCTGTTTTTT.

This rearrangement joins TRBV6-4 to TRBJ1-1; weak D call: TRBD1 (5 bases). The CDR3 is 14 residues long. V lost 3 bases to trimming and J lost 6 bases, with 14 bases between them. Germline V lookup: CDR1 MRHNA, CDR2 SNTAGT. This chain's CDR3 is CASSDGAQSAEAFF. CDR3 sequence (DNA): TGTGCCAGCAGTGATGGGGCCCAGTCCGCTGAAGCTTTCTTT.

The V and J genes are TRBV11-2 and TRBJ1-6; 8 bases are a match to TRBD1. Unmatched junction bases numbered 3, after V lost 0 bases and J lost 8 bases. Germline CDR1 reads SGHAT; CDR2 reads FQNNGV. The CDR3 extends over 15 amino acids. CDR3 sequence reads: CASSLEGTGYSPLHF. For the CDR3, the DNA is TGTGCCAGCAGCTTAGAGGGGACAGGATATTCACCCCTCCACTTT.

This clone was recorded a few times. The J gene is TRBJ2-1, the V gene TRBV5-1; 13 bases fit TRBD2. The germline V gene encodes CDR1 SGHRS and CDR2 YFSETQ. The CDR3 is 16 residues long. Unmatched junction bases numbered 7, after V lost 4 bases and J lost 6 bases. The CDR3 is CASSTRLAGGPNEQFF. The CDR3 coding sequence is TGCGCCAGCAGCACGCGACTAGCGGGAGGTCCCAATGAGCAGTTCTTC.

This rearrangement joins TRBV5-1 to TRBJ2-3; 9 positions match TRBD2. Looked up from germline, CDR1 is SGHRS and CDR2 is YFSETQ. After removal of 4 bases from V and 2 bases from J, the junction contained 8 bases not matched to a gene. The length of the CDR3 is 16 residues. The CDR3 region is CASSIPSGGFTDTQYF. The DNA for the CDR3 is TGCGCCAGCAGCATCCCCAGCGGGGGGTTCACAGATACGCAGTATTTT.

This chain's CDR3 is CASSANQFSYGYTF. CDR3 nucleotide sequence: TGTGCCAGCAGCGCAAATCAGTTCTCCTATGGCTACACCTTC. V and J are TRBV7-6 and TRBJ1-2; D is unclear. The ends were cut back, 5 bases at V and 4 bases at J, with 14 bases in the middle. Looked up from germline, CDR1 is SGHVS and CDR2 is FNYEAQ. The CDR3 contains 14 residues.

The chain couples TRBV9 to TRBJ1-3, with no clear D. Deletions cut 1 base from V and 0 bases from J, with 5 bases between. This CDR3 region has 14 residues. From germline, CDR1 is SGDLS and CDR2 YYNGEE. Here the CDR3 DNA reads TGTGCCAGCAGCGTAAGGGACTCTGGAAACACCATATATTTT. Translated, it gives CASSVRDSGNTIYF.

J is TRBJ2-7 and V is TRBV27; no firm D call. The CDR3 is 17 amino acids. Per germline, CDR1 MNHEY and CDR2 SMNVEV (reference sequence). V was cut by 1 base and J by 0 bases, with 16 bases left in between. CDR3 sequence reads: CASSLLSYPRSSYEQYF. The CDR3 nucleotides are TGTGCCAGCAGTTTATTATCCTACCCCCGAAGCTCCTACGAGCAGTACTTC.

This chain uses TRBV6-5 with TRBJ2-3, with TRBD1 identical over 8 bases. Germline lookup yields CDR1 MNHEY and CDR2 SVGAGI. Trimming took 5 bases from V and 11 from J; bases not matched to a gene: 3. The CDR3 has 11 residues. In nucleotides, the CDR3 is TGTGCCAGCAGTCTACAGGGGGTGCAGTATTTT. It is translated as CASSLQGVQYF.

The chain uses TRBV5-4 and TRBJ2-3; the match to TRBD2 covers 12 bases. Germline lookup yields CDR1 SGHNT and CDR2 YYREEE (reference sequence). The CDR3 sequence is 16 residues long. Trimming at V came to 4 bases and at J to 4 bases, leaving 7 bases not matched to a gene. As DNA, the CDR3 is TGTGCCAGCAGCCCAAGACTAGCGGGAGCCGCAGATACGCAGTATTTT. Translating it yields CASSPRLAGAADTQYF.

The chain combines TRBV7-6 with TRBJ2-1; 7 bases match TRBD2. Germline CDR1 is SGHVS and CDR2 is FNYEAQ. The CDR3 spans 13 residues. J gave up 9 bases and V 0 bases, and 2 bases lay outside the gene matches. CDR3 amino acids: CASSLAGGGEQFF. The CDR3 nucleotides read TGTGCCAGCAGCTTAGCGGGCGGGGGTGAGCAGTTCTTC.

The chain joins TRBV5-1 to TRBJ2-2, with TRBD2 as a possible D gene (6 bases). Trimming removed 2 bases at V and 7 bases at J, with 15 bases between. The CDR3 totals 15 residues. Looked up from germline, CDR1 is SGHRS and CDR2 is YFSETQ. DNA of the CDR3: TGCGCCAGCAGCTTACTTTCGGGGGTGATCGGGGAGCTGTTTTTT. Its protein product is CASSLLSGVIGELFF.

The chain carries TRBV27 and TRBJ2-3, with D unclear. The CDR3 consists of 14 residues. Trimming shortened V by 3 bases and J by 5 bases, and 12 bases separated the two germline ends. Per the germline V gene, CDR1 is MNHEY and CDR2 is SMNVEV (reference sequence). DNA for the CDR3: TGTGCCAGCAGTTTGAAACCCGGAAGAGATACGCAGTATTTT. This gives the protein CASSLKPGRDTQYF.

The CDR3 here is CASSADYNSYEQYF. The CDR3, as DNA: TGTGCCAGTAGCGCGGACTACAACTCCTACGAGCAGTACTTC. The chain carries TRBV19 and TRBJ2-7, with D possibly being TRBD2 (6 bases). The germline V gene encodes CDR1 LNHDA and CDR2 SQIVND (reference sequence). Deletions cut 6 bases from V and 0 bases from J, with 12 bases between. The CDR3 is 14 amino acids.